A selection of T cell receptor beta chains follows, all from one sample in a study of blood T cells in healthy people across ages. TCRdb re-analysed the 5' RACE reads in MiXCR, keeping a single row per CDR3 protein. The data hold hundreds of thousands of distinct CDR3 sequences, with around two fifths observed a single time. Sequenced: blood. These receptors were collected from a man in his sixties in good health. Both conserved end residues are part of each CDR3. Fields, in order: V gene, J gene, clone size, D gene, CDR3 protein, CDR3 DNA. The D gene is left open where the match is weak. Only part of the rows carry a size: once, few, many, or a class if the clone is expanded.

V gene: TRBV9; J gene: TRBJ1-2; clone size: few; D gene: .; CDR3 protein: CASSALNLGLANYGYTF; CDR3 DNA: TGTGCCAGCAGCGCCCTAAATCTGGGGTTAGCAAACTATGGCTACACCTTC
V gene: TRBV6-2/TRBV6-3; J gene: TRBJ2-1; clone size: few; D gene: .; CDR3 protein: CASSNPRGLFGEQFF; CDR3 DNA: TGTGCCAGCAGTAACCCGCGGGGACTGTTCGGTGAGCAGTTCTTC
V gene: TRBV5-1; J gene: TRBJ2-5; clone size: .; D gene: TRBD1; CDR3 protein: CASSQTGQGGETQYF; CDR3 DNA: TGCGCCAGCAGCCAGACTGGACAGGGGGGGGAGACCCAGTACTTC
V gene: TRBV18; J gene: TRBJ2-1; clone size: once; D gene: .; CDR3 protein: CASSPNQETQFF; CDR3 DNA: TGTGCCAGCTCACCAAATCAAGAGACCCAGTTCTTC
V gene: TRBV12-3/TRBV12-4; J gene: TRBJ2-7; clone size: .; D gene: .; CDR3 protein: CASSLRGSYNEQYF; CDR3 DNA: TGTGCCAGCAGTTTGAGGGGGTCCTACAATGAGCAGTACTTC
V gene: TRBV20-1; J gene: TRBJ1-4; clone size: .; D gene: .; CDR3 protein: CSARDLQGGGKLFF; CDR3 DNA: TGCAGTGCTAGAGATCTCCAGGGAGGGGGAAAACTGTTTTTT
V gene: TRBV3-1; J gene: TRBJ2-1; clone size: .; D gene: .; CDR3 protein: CASSQMYESYEQFF; CDR3 DNA: TGTGCCAGCAGCCAAATGTACGAGTCCTACGAGCAGTTCTTC
V gene: TRBV5-6; J gene: TRBJ1-2; clone size: .; D gene: .; CDR3 protein: CASSSMTGYYGYTF; CDR3 DNA: TGTGCCAGCAGCTCTATGACGGGATACTATGGCTACACCTTC
V gene: TRBV30; J gene: TRBJ1-2; clone size: .; D gene: .; CDR3 protein: CAWSPGGTMDYGYTF; CDR3 DNA: TGTGCCTGGAGCCCTGGGGGAACGATGGACTATGGCTACACCTTC
V gene: TRBV4-3; J gene: TRBJ2-7; clone size: few; D gene: .; CDR3 protein: CASSPKLSEAYEQYF; CDR3 DNA: TGCGCCAGCAGCCCTAAACTGTCAGAAGCTTACGAGCAGTACTTC
V gene: TRBV30; J gene: TRBJ1-2; clone size: .; D gene: .; CDR3 protein: CAWEAGAGYTF; CDR3 DNA: TGTGCCTGGGAGGCTGGGGCTGGCTACACCTTC
V gene: TRBV7-2; J gene: TRBJ2-1; clone size: .; D gene: .; CDR3 protein: CASSLTGPEQFF; CDR3 DNA: TGTGCCAGCAGTCTAACAGGTCCCGAGCAGTTCTTC
V gene: TRBV11-2; J gene: TRBJ1-2; clone size: few; D gene: TRBD1; CDR3 protein: CASSLETGQTNYGYTF; CDR3 DNA: TGTGCCAGCAGCTTAGAAACGGGACAGACTAACTATGGCTACACCTTC
V gene: TRBV4-1; J gene: TRBJ2-7; clone size: .; D gene: .; CDR3 protein: CASSQGRGSVSEQYF; CDR3 DNA: TGCGCCAGCAGCCAAGGAAGGGGGTCTGTTTCCGAGCAGTACTTC
V gene: TRBV10-3; J gene: TRBJ1-2; clone size: many; D gene: .; CDR3 protein: CAISAVPNYGYTF; CDR3 DNA: TGTGCCATCAGTGCGGTTCCTAACTATGGCTACACCTTC
V gene: TRBV12-3/TRBV12-4; J gene: TRBJ2-5; clone size: .; D gene: .; CDR3 protein: CASSFRGSFQETQYF; CDR3 DNA: TGTGCCAGCAGTTTCAGGGGAAGCTTCCAAGAGACCCAGTACTTC
V gene: TRBV6-2/TRBV6-3; J gene: TRBJ2-7; clone size: few; D gene: .; CDR3 protein: CASSYSAGAYEQYF; CDR3 DNA: TGTGCCAGCAGTTACTCCGCAGGTGCCTACGAGCAGTACTTC
V gene: TRBV4-1; J gene: TRBJ2-5; clone size: once; D gene: .; CDR3 protein: CASSRGVQGIYNEQYF; CDR3 DNA: TGCGCCAGCAGCCGCGGGGTACAGGGAATCTACAATGAGCAGTACTTC
V gene: TRBV7-2; J gene: TRBJ2-6; clone size: few; D gene: .; CDR3 protein: CASSPTPGANVLTF; CDR3 DNA: TGTGCCAGCAGCCCGACTCCTGGGGCCAACGTCCTGACTTTC
V gene: TRBV3-1; J gene: TRBJ2-7; clone size: .; D gene: .; CDR3 protein: CASSQRPPYLGEQYF; CDR3 DNA: TGTGCCAGCAGCCAGCGGCCGCCTTACCTCGGCGAGCAGTACTTC
V gene: TRBV6-1; J gene: TRBJ1-6; clone size: .; D gene: TRBD1; CDR3 protein: CASSDRDNSPLHF; CDR3 DNA: TGTGCCAGCAGCGACAGGGATAATTCACCCCTCCACTTT
V gene: TRBV4-3; J gene: TRBJ1-2; clone size: .; D gene: .; CDR3 protein: CASSQVKGPFYGYTF; CDR3 DNA: TGCGCCAGCAGCCAAGTTAAAGGACCCTTCTATGGCTACACCTTC
V gene: TRBV5-1; J gene: TRBJ2-1; clone size: once; D gene: .; CDR3 protein: CASSTPAGEQFF; CDR3 DNA: TGCGCCAGCAGCACTCCAGCTGGTGAGCAGTTCTTC
V gene: TRBV6-2/TRBV6-3; J gene: TRBJ2-7; clone size: .; D gene: TRBD2; CDR3 protein: CASSYLKTGGDYEQYF; CDR3 DNA: TGTGCCAGCAGTTATTTGAAGACGGGAGGGGACTACGAGCAGTACTTC
V gene: TRBV18; J gene: TRBJ2-5; clone size: .; D gene: TRBD1; CDR3 protein: CASSLDRGLEETQYF; CDR3 DNA: TGTGCCAGCTCCCTGGACAGGGGGCTTGAGGAGACCCAGTACTTC
V gene: TRBV7-9; J gene: TRBJ2-3; clone size: .; D gene: .; CDR3 protein: CASSLVGLHTDAQYF; CDR3 DNA: TGTGCCAGCAGCTTAGTGGGACTCCACACAGATGCGCAGTATTTT
V gene: TRBV20-1; J gene: TRBJ2-5; clone size: many; D gene: .; CDR3 protein: CSARDPRRFQETQYF; CDR3 DNA: TGCAGTGCTAGAGACCCCCGACGGTTCCAAGAGACCCAGTACTTC
V gene: TRBV20-1; J gene: TRBJ2-7; clone size: few; D gene: .; CDR3 protein: CSATGPIYEQYF; CDR3 DNA: TGCAGTGCCACAGGGCCTATCTACGAGCAGTACTTC
V gene: TRBV20-1; J gene: TRBJ2-1; clone size: .; D gene: TRBD2; CDR3 protein: CSARGSSRGGNEQFF; CDR3 DNA: TGCAGTGCTAGGGGCTCCTCGCGGGGGGGCAATGAGCAGTTCTTC
V gene: TRBV4-2; J gene: TRBJ2-7; clone size: .; D gene: TRBD1; CDR3 protein: CASSQEPTGAYEQYF; CDR3 DNA: TGTGCCAGCAGCCAAGAACCGACAGGGGCCTACGAGCAGTACTTC
V gene: TRBV12-5; J gene: TRBJ1-1; clone size: .; D gene: .; CDR3 protein: CASGLTANTEAFF; CDR3 DNA: TGTGCTAGTGGTCTGACAGCGAACACTGAAGCTTTCTTT
V gene: TRBV20-1; J gene: TRBJ1-4; clone size: .; D gene: TRBD1; CDR3 protein: CSARPPGGPNEKLFF; CDR3 DNA: TGCAGTGCTAGACCCCCAGGGGGACCTAATGAAAAACTGTTTTTT
V gene: TRBV28; J gene: TRBJ2-3; clone size: .; D gene: .; CDR3 protein: CASSLQGGQRTDTQYF; CDR3 DNA: TGTGCCAGCAGTTTGCAAGGGGGGCAACGCACAGATACGCAGTATTTT
V gene: TRBV21-1; J gene: TRBJ2-1; clone size: .; D gene: .; CDR3 protein: CASSKKQGLGLYNEQFF; CDR3 DNA: TGTGCCAGCAGCAAAAAACAGGGGCTAGGCTTATACAATGAGCAGTTCTTC
V gene: TRBV10-3; J gene: TRBJ2-1; clone size: few; D gene: TRBD2; CDR3 protein: CAISEPFGLAEYNEQFF; CDR3 DNA: TGTGCCATCAGTGAGCCCTTCGGACTAGCGGAGTACAATGAGCAGTTCTTC
V gene: TRBV20-1; J gene: TRBJ2-5; clone size: .; D gene: .; CDR3 protein: CSSQNVLRGARETQYF; CDR3 DNA: TGCAGCTCACAGAATGTGCTACGGGGGGCAAGAGAGACCCAGTACTTC
V gene: TRBV15; J gene: TRBJ2-1; clone size: .; D gene: TRBD2; CDR3 protein: CATRRGGSYNEQFF; CDR3 DNA: TGTGCCACGAGGCGGGGGGGCTCCTACAATGAGCAGTTCTTC
V gene: TRBV7-2; J gene: TRBJ2-7; clone size: .; D gene: .; CDR3 protein: CASSPGITTYEQYF; CDR3 DNA: TGTGCCAGCAGCCCCGGGATCACCACCTACGAGCAGTACTTC
V gene: TRBV5-1; J gene: TRBJ2-1; clone size: few; D gene: .; CDR3 protein: CASSLEGAYNEQFF; CDR3 DNA: TGCGCCAGCAGCTTGGAGGGGGCCTACAATGAGCAGTTCTTC
V gene: TRBV28; J gene: TRBJ2-7; clone size: .; D gene: .; CDR3 protein: CASRTRGQSSYEQYF; CDR3 DNA: TGTGCCAGCAGAACTCGTGGACAGAGCTCCTACGAGCAGTACTTC
V gene: TRBV27; J gene: TRBJ1-4; clone size: .; D gene: TRBD1; CDR3 protein: CASSSSGGRTGELFF; CDR3 DNA: TGTGCCAGCAGTTCCTCAGGGGGCCGAACCGGAGAACTGTTTTTT
V gene: TRBV4-1; J gene: TRBJ2-7; clone size: .; D gene: TRBD2; CDR3 protein: CASSQPTSGGANEQYF; CDR3 DNA: TGCGCCAGCAGCCAACCGACTAGCGGGGGGGCAAATGAGCAGTACTTC
V gene: TRBV30; J gene: TRBJ2-1; clone size: once; D gene: TRBD2; CDR3 protein: CAWSGEGGLGNYNEQFF; CDR3 DNA: TGTGCCTGGAGTGGGGAGGGCGGGCTCGGTAATTACAATGAGCAGTTCTTC
V gene: TRBV6-2/TRBV6-3; J gene: TRBJ1-2; clone size: .; D gene: .; CDR3 protein: CASSYGEDEINGYTF; CDR3 DNA: TGTGCCAGCAGTTACGGTGAGGACGAGATCAATGGCTACACCTTC
V gene: TRBV4-3; J gene: TRBJ2-3; clone size: many; D gene: TRBD2; CDR3 protein: CASSQNVAGGSTDTQYF; CDR3 DNA: TGCGCCAGCAGCCAAAATGTTGCGGGGGGCTCCACAGATACGCAGTATTTT
V gene: TRBV7-2; J gene: TRBJ2-7; clone size: .; D gene: TRBD2; CDR3 protein: CASSLVGGGGAYEQYF; CDR3 DNA: TGTGCCAGCAGCTTAGTGGGTGGCGGGGGGGCCTACGAGCAGTACTTC
V gene: TRBV7-2; J gene: TRBJ2-5; clone size: many; D gene: .; CDR3 protein: CASSLVGAETQYF; CDR3 DNA: TGTGCCAGCAGCTTAGTGGGGGCCGAGACCCAGTACTTC
V gene: TRBV7-6; J gene: TRBJ1-5; clone size: .; D gene: .; CDR3 protein: CASSQGLSNHNQPQHF; CDR3 DNA: TGTGCCAGCAGCCAAGGACTATCCAACCATAATCAGCCCCAGCATTTT
V gene: TRBV3-1; J gene: TRBJ2-3; clone size: .; D gene: .; CDR3 protein: CASSQSRRGGTDTQYF; CDR3 DNA: TGTGCCAGCAGCCAAAGCCGACGGGGCGGGACAGATACGCAGTATTTT
V gene: TRBV11-2; J gene: TRBJ1-6; clone size: .; D gene: .; CDR3 protein: CASSLDPGAPLHF; CDR3 DNA: TGTGCCAGCAGCTTAGATCCCGGGGCACCCCTCCACTTT
V gene: TRBV27; J gene: TRBJ2-7; clone size: .; D gene: .; CDR3 protein: CASSRIHGGGSYEQYF; CDR3 DNA: TGTGCCAGCAGCCGAATACATGGTGGAGGGTCCTACGAGCAGTACTTC
V gene: TRBV6-6; J gene: TRBJ2-6; clone size: .; D gene: .; CDR3 protein: CASGAKSGANVLTF; CDR3 DNA: TGTGCCAGCGGGGCTAAATCTGGGGCCAACGTCCTGACTTTC
V gene: TRBV12-3/TRBV12-4; J gene: TRBJ2-3; clone size: few; D gene: TRBD1; CDR3 protein: CASSLDRGRTDTQYF; CDR3 DNA: TGTGCCAGCAGTTTGGACAGGGGGCGAACAGATACGCAGTATTTT
V gene: TRBV20-1; J gene: TRBJ2-5; clone size: .; D gene: TRBD2; CDR3 protein: CSARGPGTTGRTQEQYF; CDR3 DNA: TGCAGTGCTAGAGGTCCCGGGACTACGGGGCGCACACAGGAGCAGTACTTC
V gene: TRBV19; J gene: TRBJ1-2; clone size: .; D gene: .; CDR3 protein: CASTRENYGYTF; CDR3 DNA: TGTGCCAGTACTCGTGAGAACTATGGCTACACCTTC